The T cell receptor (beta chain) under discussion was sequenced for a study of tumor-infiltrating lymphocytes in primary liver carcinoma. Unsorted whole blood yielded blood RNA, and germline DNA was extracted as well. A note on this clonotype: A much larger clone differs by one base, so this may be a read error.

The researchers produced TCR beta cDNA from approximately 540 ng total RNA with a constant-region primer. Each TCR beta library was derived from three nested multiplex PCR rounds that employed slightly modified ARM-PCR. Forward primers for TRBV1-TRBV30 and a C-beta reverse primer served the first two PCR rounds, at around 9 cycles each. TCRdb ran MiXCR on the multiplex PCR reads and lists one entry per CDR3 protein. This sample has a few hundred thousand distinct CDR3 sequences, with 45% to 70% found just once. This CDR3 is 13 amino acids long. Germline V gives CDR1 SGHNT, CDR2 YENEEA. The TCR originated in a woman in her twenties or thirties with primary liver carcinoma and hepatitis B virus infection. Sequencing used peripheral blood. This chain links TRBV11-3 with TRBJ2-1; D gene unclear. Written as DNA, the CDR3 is TGTACCAGCAGCCCCCTTCTAGAACATGAGCAGTTCTTC. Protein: CTSSPLLEHEQFF.